The 8 T cell receptor beta chains below all came from one sample that was sequenced in a study of T-cell memory formation after mild COVID-19 listed by TCRdb under 2021. Library generation was performed with 5' RACE. The data were produced on an Illumina NovaSeq 6000. The raw public data were reprocessed by TCRdb itself: fastp quality trimming at Q25, MiXCR clonotype calling, in-frame beta chains only. For every CDR3 protein sequence, its rows merge into one entry that carries the most common genes and DNA. This sample holds hundreds of thousands of distinct CDR3 sequences; nearly 25% were observed only once. The ten most abundant clones make up roughly an eighth of the sample. Sequences were obtained from PBMCs or a T cell subset sorted from them (not recorded which). Source of these receptors: an adult woman who had mild COVID-19 (a few samples of this study predate the infection). The sample titles of this study are shuffled in the database, so cell type and time point are left out; the donor was told from shared clones.

This clonotype showed up just a few times. The CDR3 nucleotides are TGCAGCGTTGAAGATTCCCCGGGCCCCGGAACAGATACGCAGTATTTT. It codes for CSVEDSPGPGTDTQYF. The chain employs TRBV29-1 and TRBJ2-3; D not resolved. The CDR3 is 16 amino acids. Between the trimmed V and J ends, which lost 0 bases and 3 bases, there was a span of 16 bases. CDR1 SQVTM and CDR2 ANQGSEA come from the germline V gene.

This clonotype occurred a few times. The rearrangement links TRBV20-1 to TRBJ2-3; D might be TRBD1 (6 bases). This CDR3 comprises 14 residues. V lost 6 bases and J 7 bases, leaving 20 bases between the germline ends. Per germline, CDR1 DFQATT and CDR2 SNEGSKA (reference sequence). CDR3 DNA sequence: TGCAGTGCGATACCGCAAACAGGGACAAATACGCAGTATTTT. The encoded protein is CSAIPQTGTNTQYF.

The sample holds a few counts of this clonotype. The chain joins TRBV10-3 to TRBJ1-1, with TRBD1 identical over 7 bases. The CDR3 runs to 14 residues. From germline, CDR1 is ENHRY and CDR2 SYGVKD. V lost 7 bases to trimming and J lost 4 bases; unmatched junction nucleotides: 9. This CDR3 is CAITLDRASTEAFF. In DNA form, the CDR3 reads TGTGCCATCACCCTAGACAGGGCGAGCACTGAAGCTTTCTTT.

This clonotype was detected a few times. This chain links TRBV5-1 with TRBJ2-3; tentatively, D is TRBD1 (5 bases). The CDR3 totals 16 residues. From germline, CDR1 is SGHRS and CDR2 YFSETQ. V lost 4 bases and J 0 bases, leaving 15 bases between the germline ends. The chain's CDR3 is CASSPLGASSTDTQYF. In DNA form, the CDR3 reads TGCGCCAGCAGCCCCTTAGGGGCCTCTAGCACAGATACGCAGTATTTT. The full variable domain, rest sourced from reference TRBV5-1 and TRBJ2-3, is KAGVTQTPRYLIKTRGQQVTLSCSPISGHRSVSWYQQTPGQGLQFLFEYFSETQRNKGNFPGRFSGRQFSNSRSEMNVSTLELGDSALYLCASSPLGASSTDTQYFGPGTRLTVL.

There are a few counts of this clonotype. J is TRBJ2-1 and V is TRBV11-1, with TRBD1 matching 9 bases. The CDR3 has 16 amino acids. Germline assignment: CDR1 SGHAT and CDR2 FQDESV (reference sequence). V lost 8 bases, J lost 4 bases, and 12 bases stayed unmatched. The CDR3 bases are TGTGCCAGCTCCTCGGGGTTCGGGACAGGGTACAATGAGCAGTTCTTC. As protein: CASSSGFGTGYNEQFF.

This rearrangement joins TRBV30 to TRBJ1-1; 8 positions agree with TRBD1. Germline V gene lookup returns CDR1 GTSNPN and CDR2 SVGIG (reference sequence). The CDR3 is 13 amino acids. J gave up 0 bases and V 5 bases, and 2 bases lay outside the gene matches. The CDR3 reads CAWEGQVNTEAFF. The CDR3 bases are TGTGCCTGGGAGGGACAGGTGAACACTGAAGCTTTCTTT.

This clonotype occurred a few times. V usage is TRBV5-5 and J usage is TRBJ2-1; 11 bases are a match to TRBD2. From germline, CDR1 is SGHKS and CDR2 YYEKEE (reference sequence). Germline trimming cut 7 bases from V and 6 bases from J; bases unmatched to any gene: 15. The CDR3 loop spans 17 amino acids. CDR3 sequence: CASAKVTGLAAGNEQFF. The CDR3 DNA sequence: TGTGCCAGCGCAAAAGTTACGGGACTAGCGGCGGGCAATGAGCAGTTCTTC.

This rearrangement joins TRBV12-3 or TRBV12-4 to TRBJ2-3, with D maybe TRBD2 (5 bases). The CDR3 loop spans 16 amino acids. The germline V and J ends were trimmed by 6 bases and 0 bases, with 16 bases remaining between them. CDR3 amino acids: CASSSRRGFSTDTQYF. CDR3 sequence (DNA): TGTGCCAGCAGCTCACGGCGCGGGTTTAGCACAGATACGCAGTATTTT.